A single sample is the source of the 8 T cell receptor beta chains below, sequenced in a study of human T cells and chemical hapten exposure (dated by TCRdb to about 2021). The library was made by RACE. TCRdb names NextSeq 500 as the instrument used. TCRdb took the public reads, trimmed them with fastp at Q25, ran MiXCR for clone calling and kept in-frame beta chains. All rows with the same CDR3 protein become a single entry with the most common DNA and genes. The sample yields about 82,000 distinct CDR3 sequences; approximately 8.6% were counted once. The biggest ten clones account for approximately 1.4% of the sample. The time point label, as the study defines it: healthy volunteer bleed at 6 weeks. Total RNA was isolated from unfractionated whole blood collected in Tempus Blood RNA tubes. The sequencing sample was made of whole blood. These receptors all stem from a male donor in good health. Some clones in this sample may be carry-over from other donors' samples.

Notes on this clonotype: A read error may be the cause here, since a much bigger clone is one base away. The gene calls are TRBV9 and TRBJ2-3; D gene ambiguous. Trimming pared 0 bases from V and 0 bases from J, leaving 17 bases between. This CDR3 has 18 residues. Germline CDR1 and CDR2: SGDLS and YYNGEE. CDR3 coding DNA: TGTGCCAGCAGCGTAGATACGGTGGGCGGATCTAGCACAGATACGCAGTATTTT. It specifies CASSVDTVGGSSTDTQYF.

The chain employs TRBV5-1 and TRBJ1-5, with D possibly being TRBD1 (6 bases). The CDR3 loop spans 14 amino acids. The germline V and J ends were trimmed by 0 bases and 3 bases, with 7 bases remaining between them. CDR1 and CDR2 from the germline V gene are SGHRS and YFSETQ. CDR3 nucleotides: TGCGCCAGCAGCTTGGGGGGGCACAATCAGCCCCAGCATTTT. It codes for CASSLGGHNQPQHF.

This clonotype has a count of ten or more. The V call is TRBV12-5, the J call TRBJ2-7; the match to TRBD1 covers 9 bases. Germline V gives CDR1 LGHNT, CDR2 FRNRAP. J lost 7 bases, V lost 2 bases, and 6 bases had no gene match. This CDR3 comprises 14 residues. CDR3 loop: CASGLPDRGQEQYF. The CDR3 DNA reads TGTGCTAGTGGTTTGCCGGACAGGGGTCAGGAGCAGTACTTC. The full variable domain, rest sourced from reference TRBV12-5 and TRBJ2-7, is DARVTQTPRHKVTEMGQEVTMRCQPILGHNTVFWYRQTMMQGLELLAYFRNRAPLDDSGMPKDRFSAEMPDATLATLKIQPSEPRDSAVYFCASGLPDRGQEQYFGPGTRLTVT.

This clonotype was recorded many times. The CDR3 protein is CASSFRDRGRMGTEAFF. Written as DNA, the CDR3 is TGTGCCAGCAGCTTCCGGGACAGGGGGCGCATGGGCACTGAAGCTTTCTTT. The chain recombines TRBV9 with TRBJ1-1, with TRBD1 identical over 12 bases. The length of the CDR3 is 17 residues. Germline V gene sequence: CDR1 SGDLS, CDR2 YYNGEE. Unmatched junction bases numbered 11, after V lost 4 bases and J lost 4 bases.

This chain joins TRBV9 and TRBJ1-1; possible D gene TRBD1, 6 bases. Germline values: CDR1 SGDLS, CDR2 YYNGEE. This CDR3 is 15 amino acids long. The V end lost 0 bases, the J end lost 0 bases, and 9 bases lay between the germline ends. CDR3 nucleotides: TGTGCCAGCAGCGTAGAGCAGGGGCTGAACACTGAAGCTTTCTTT. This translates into CASSVEQGLNTEAFF.

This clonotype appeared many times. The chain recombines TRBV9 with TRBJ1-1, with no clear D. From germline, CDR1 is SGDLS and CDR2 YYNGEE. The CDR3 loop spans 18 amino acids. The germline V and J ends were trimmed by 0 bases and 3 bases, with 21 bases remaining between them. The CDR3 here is CASSVESGSTATDTEAFF. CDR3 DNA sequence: TGTGCCAGCAGCGTAGAGTCCGGGAGCACCGCCACGGACACTGAAGCTTTCTTT.

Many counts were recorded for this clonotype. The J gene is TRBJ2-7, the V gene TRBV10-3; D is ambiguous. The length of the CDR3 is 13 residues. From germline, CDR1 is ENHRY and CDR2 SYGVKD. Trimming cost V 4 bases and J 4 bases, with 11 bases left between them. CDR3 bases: TGTGCCATCAGTGCGCCGGGCCAATACGAGCAGTACTTC. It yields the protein CAISAPGQYEQYF.

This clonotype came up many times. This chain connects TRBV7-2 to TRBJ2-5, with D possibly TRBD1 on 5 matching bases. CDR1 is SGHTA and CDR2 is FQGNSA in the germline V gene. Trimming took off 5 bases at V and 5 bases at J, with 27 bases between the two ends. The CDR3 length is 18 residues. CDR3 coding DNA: TGTGCCAGCAGCACCCGAGGTCTCTCCACAGGCAATGTGGAGACCCAGTACTTC. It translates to CASSTRGLSTGNVETQYF.